These T cell receptor beta chains were read from a single sample in a study of CD8 T cells in Susac syndrome. From the immunoSEQ multiplex PCR reads, TCRdb called clonotypes with MiXCR, one entry per CDR3 protein. The table records 75,000 to 95,000 distinct CDR3 sequences, 95% to 97% of them present only once. The sequenced sample consisted of CD8+ T cells from PBMCs. Source of these receptors: a human donor with Susac syndrome. Each CDR3 is given with its conserved first and last residue. Each record gives: clone size, V gene, J gene, D gene, CDR3 protein. The D gene is left open where the match is weak. The size field is filled for only some rows; it gives once, few, many or a size class.

>-|TRBV30|TRBJ1-1|-
CAWMEGGSTEAFF
>-|TRBV11-2|TRBJ2-1|-
CASQGYNEQFF
>-|TRBV10-3|TRBJ1-3|-
CAISVGDFGNTIYF
>-|TRBV20-1|TRBJ1-1|TRBD1
CSASSSDRANTEAFF
>-|TRBV4-3|TRBJ2-1|TRBD2
CASSQELAAYNEQFF
>-|TRBV20-1|TRBJ2-7|-
CSASEDGYSYEQYF
>-|TRBV28|TRBJ2-7|-
CASSFEGPYEQYF
>-|TRBV20-1|TRBJ2-4|TRBD1
CSAGTGGLAKNIQYF
>-|TRBV4-2|TRBJ1-2|TRBD1
CASSQDMDRGGYTF
>-|TRBV20-1|TRBJ1-2|-
CSARETGLWNGYTF
>-|TRBV29-1|TRBJ1-2|-
CSASPGQGYGYTF
>-|TRBV7-2|TRBJ2-7|-
CASSLAGGPIYEQYF
>-|TRBV5-6|TRBJ1-1|-
CASSLAAGLNTEAFF
>-|TRBV9|TRBJ2-5|-
CASSVGDHPLVETQYF
>-|TRBV9|TRBJ1-2|-
CASSVGSNYGYTF
>-|TRBV13|TRBJ1-4|-
CASSLRGDEKLFF
>-|TRBV12-3/TRBV12-4|TRBJ1-2|TRBD1
CASRGTGNYGYTF
>-|TRBV20-1|TRBJ1-1|TRBD1
CSAWTGGTEAFF
>-|TRBV7-9|TRBJ2-4|-
CASSSNNGAKNIQYF
>-|TRBV29-1|TRBJ2-7|-
CSAGYSYEQYF
>-|TRBV20-1|TRBJ2-3|-
CSASTGPDTQYF
>-|TRBV20-1|TRBJ1-6|TRBD1
CSALPTRGQNSPLHF
>-|TRBV27|TRBJ2-7|-
CASSSLTYEQYF
>few|TRBV7-9|TRBJ2-5|-
CASSLGLEETQYF
>-|TRBV29-1|TRBJ1-2|TRBD1
CSVEDRGRNYGYTF
>-|TRBV20-1|TRBJ2-3|TRBD1
CSASQGAADTQYF
>-|TRBV4-3|TRBJ1-1|TRBD1
CASSQDLGTGATEAFF
>-|TRBV3-1|TRBJ2-6|-
CASSLRTGVYSRANVLTF
>-|TRBV30|TRBJ1-5|TRBD1
CAWRAGGGQPQHF
>once|TRBV7-9|TRBJ1-2|TRBD1
CASSRNQGQTNYGYTF
>-|TRBV11-2|TRBJ1-1|TRBD1
CASSLLGQDTEAFF
>-|TRBV29-1|TRBJ2-3|TRBD1
CSVETNRDRGSDTQYF
>-|TRBV5-5|TRBJ2-7|-
CASTRDPSSYEQYF
>-|TRBV12-5|TRBJ2-1|-
CASSLEGDDEQFF
>-|TRBV25-1|TRBJ1-2|-
CASSELKDFYGYTF
>-|TRBV30|TRBJ2-3|-
CAWSATRRLDTQYF
>-|TRBV29-1|TRBJ1-2|TRBD1
CSVRQGAINGYTF